This T cell receptor (beta chain) originates from a study of blood T cell repertoires in COVID-19. Study information: Sample material is recorded as cDNA or gDNA derived from T cells, B-cell-depleted T cells, or PBMCs.

The CDR3 covers 13 residues. The V gene lost 3 bases and the J gene lost 7 bases, with 12 bases spanning the gap. CDR1 SNHLY and CDR2 FYNNEI come from the germline V gene. This clone qualifies as medium-sized. Sequencing was performed with immunoSEQ multiplex PCR; in TCRdb, only in-frame clones are kept and a portion is missing. This table has 55,000 to 75,000 clones, 80% to 85% appearing once. The chain has TRBV2 and TRBJ1-2; perhaps TRBD1 as D (5 bases). Sequenced: peripheral blood. This clonotype was sampled from a human donor in a cohort sampled during active COVID-19. The CDR3, as DNA: TGTGCCAGCAGTGAGGGGGGTTCGGGTGGCTACACCTTC. Protein sequence: CASSEGGSGGYTF.